The subject of this entry is one TCR beta chain. The antigen is unknown. The CDR3 covers 12 residues. V was clipped by 2 bases and J by 3 bases, with 5 bases between them. CDR1 is GTSNPN and CDR2 is SVGIG in the germline V gene (reference sequence). Donors in the study were healthy people who gave bone marrow. These data come from a study of cytomegalovirus exposure and HLA in healthy donors. General study points: In a later analysis, at a false discovery rate of 0.05, about 16,000 TCR beta sequences matched HLA alleles. From TCR beta sequences, most subjects' HLA-A and HLA-B alleles were reportedly predicted accurately. The dataset shows that most TCR sequences were rare, while some public TCRs occurred in many donors.

PCR employed 60 Vbeta and 13 Jbeta primers. Sequencing was performed with immunoSEQ multiplex PCR; in TCRdb, only in-frame clones are kept and a portion is missing. The sample includes about 100,000 clones, roughly four fifths of them seen just once. The chain combines TRBV30 with TRBJ1-3, with D unresolved. The receptor was isolated from a man in his forties or fifties in good health and CMV-seropositive. The sample comprised PBMCs. CDR3 loop: CAWSQVGNTIYF. CDR3 DNA: TGTGCCTGGAGTCAGGTTGGAAACACCATATATTTT.